Included here is one T cell receptor (beta chain) sequence, with context. Its antigen specificity is not known. It has no much larger one-base neighbor in the sample; base qualities were not kept. Reading from cysteine to phenylalanine, the CDR3 counts 18 amino acids. Only the CDR3 DNA is retained, 54 bases long and in frame from the first base. V is pruned by 5 bases and J by 3 bases, leaving 12 bases of the junction without a gene match. The germline V gene encodes CDR1 SGHTA and CDR2 FQGNSA. The sample comes from a study of cytomegalovirus exposure and HLA in healthy donors (dated 2017 in TCRdb). About the full investigation: An earlier analysis of a few hundred of the donors reported roughly 300 Gb of sequence data and roughly 120 million unique TCR beta sequences obtained from approximately 180 million T cells. Of the approximately 400 genotyped donors, roughly 80% fell in the genetic ancestry cluster associated with self-reported Caucasian donors. To predict cytomegalovirus infection status, the study brought together high-throughput TCR immunosequencing, statistical association of individual TCRs with disease status, and machine learning. About 5 DR-DQ haplotypes were handled as single units for association and clustering, since linkage in the cohort was strong. An early release that covered roughly 600 HLA-typed donors contained around 300 gigabases of sequencing data and 70 million to 100 million unique TCR sequences. The number of typed donors differed by locus: 629-630 for A, B, C, DRB1 and DQB1; 522 for DQA1; about 600 for DPA1; and some 450 for DPB1. A later genetic analysis used genome-wide SNP genotypes for about 65% of the roughly 670 donors, treating that subset as a discovery cohort. The study used immunosequencing to profile the T cell repertoires of approximately 650 subjects and linked those repertoires to cytomegalovirus serostatus. In the later analysis, no new phenotypic data were used to find candidate immune exposures; instead, reliance was placed on TCR beta sequences and their occurrence across donors. All discovery cohort repertoires had been generated on a single sequencing platform. In addition to the first cohort of 650 to 800 subjects, a separate validation cohort of about 120 different subjects was used. A later analysis re-analyzed previously published TCR beta repertoires from roughly 600 donors and added high-resolution HLA genotyping to study TCR occurrence patterns. In an earlier analysis of 587 of the donors, high-throughput TCR beta sequencing was used to judge whether each TCR beta V gene segment behaved as functional or pseudogenic. HLA typing covered class I and class II loci at four-digit resolution. The aim of the study was to test whether cataloging public T cell receptors could identify signatures of past pathogen exposure. Among roughly 370 genotyped donors of the cohort, an average of around 240,000 unique TCR beta nucleotide sequences were sequenced per donor, around 18% of them non-productive. Donor age, sex, ethnicity and CMV serostatus were compiled alongside the repertoire data.

The cohort was made up of around 720 healthy bone marrow donors. At the time of sampling, all cohort members were nominally healthy, though unrecorded immune exposures were likely present. The donor tested CMV seronegative, placing the donor among the roughly 350 seronegative members of the cohort. Every donor gave a peripheral blood sample, and the peripheral blood mononuclear cells from that sample were used for TCR beta sequencing. Genomic DNA was extracted from the blood cell samples with the Qiagen DNeasy Blood Extraction Kit. The library was prepared using the immunoSEQ multiplex PCR assay. For the multiplex PCR, a mixture combining 60 forward primers for TCR Vbeta segments and 13 reverse primers for TCR Jbeta segments was used. The CDR3 region of rearranged TCR beta genes was amplified from genomic DNA by a multiplex PCR assay. Amplified TCR beta libraries were sequenced as 87-base-pair reads on the Illumina HiSeq System. Concerning the study's data processing: A later analysis counted approximately 84 million unique TCR beta chains across the roughly 700 repertoires, and about 10 million of these chains were shared by at least two donors. Raw reads were error-corrected and collapsed into unique sequences with a nearest-neighbor algorithm that merged closely related sequences to remove PCR and sequencing errors. V, D and J gene segments were assigned by aligning CDR3 sequences to IMGT reference sequences. Each retained sequence needed at least a six-nucleotide match to both a V gene segment and a J gene segment. Rearrangements were called productive when the CDR3 lacked stop codons and stayed in frame with V and J; all others were non-productive. Following IMGT convention, CDR3 was defined as the stretch from the second conserved V-encoded cysteine up to the conserved J-encoded phenylalanine. Sequences without an unambiguous match to a single V gene segment were excluded from the earlier analysis of a few hundred of the donors. An earlier analysis of 587 of the donors called V segments functional above 56.7% productive rearrangements and segregating when the between-donor standard deviation exceeded 5%. A statistical classification framework was built to diagnose cytomegalovirus status from the catalog of TCR beta chain sequences. In a later analysis, TCR nucleotide sequences were compared against IMGT/GENE-DB human TR gene sequences so that V and J genes could be assigned. Using the TCRdist pipeline, a later analysis assigned CDR3 sequences along with most-parsimonious VDJ recombination scenarios. A later analysis defined each TCR beta chain by its CDR3 amino acid sequence plus V-gene family, and excluded reads lacking a unique V-gene family. In a later analysis, 500 to 650 highly shared, low-generation-probability nucleotide sequences were removed to address suspected cross-contamination and a sequencing artifact. In a later analysis, a clonal expansion index for each public chain was calculated from normalized within-repertoire ranks of inferred template counts. In a later analysis, generation probabilities were computed using a VDJ recombination model fitted to out-of-frame rearrangements, and the results were checked against IGoR. In a later analysis, TCR-TCR, TCR-HLA and TCR-CMV co-occurrence was scored with hypergeometric tests, and a repertoire-size bias correction was applied to TCR pairs. A later analysis estimated false discovery rates by permuting HLA or CMV assignments 20 times. In a later analysis, co-occurring TCRs were grouped with DBSCAN, and TCRdist sequence similarity was added when clustering was performed within HLA-allele-positive subsets. Repertoires with fewer than 30,000 or more than 120,000 public chains were left out of co-occurrence clustering, as were four to six repertoires with anomalous nucleotide sharing. Not all clones reach the TCRdb copy of this immuneACCESS table, which keeps in-frame sequences only. Checked studies attribute under half of the gap to unresolved V genes and leave the rest unexplained. The V and J calls and clone size were taken over from that table, and D and trimming were inferred from the DNA. The sample has approximately 160,000 clones on record, 76% of them singletons. The ten largest make up about 0.69% of the sample.

What the work shows at the level of the full study, not this receptor alone: It was suggested by the authors that the approach could potentially be generalized to other disease states and immunological phenotypes. According to a later analysis, parvovirus B19, influenza, CMV and Epstein-Barr virus appeared linked to several top co-occurrence clusters. Because counts were too low, around 17 rarely observed V segments, including chromosome 9 orphons, were left out of the earlier analysis of some 600 of the donors. The study gave a list of about 170 TCR beta chains associated with cytomegalovirus. In a later analysis, TCR association rates were found to vary across HLA loci, with the most associated TCRs seen for DRB1 alleles and the fewest for HLA-C alleles. CMV serostatus was the only immune exposure information available for the cohort. Correlated functional status among segregating V segments might reflect linkage disequilibrium, but an unknown experimental factor could not be ruled out. Most CMV-associated TCR beta chains appeared to be HLA-restricted in a later analysis, and the HLA associations seemed to be driven largely by CMV exposure. In a later analysis, HLA-associated TCR beta chains were found to be more clonally expanded and to have lower generation probabilities than equally common non-associated chains. Cytomegalovirus status was reported to be diagnosed by the classifier with high specificity and sensitivity in both the original and validation cohorts. A further reported finding was that TCR beta sequences accurately predicted the HLA-A and HLA-B alleles for most subjects in the first cohort. When HLA alleles, especially DR and DQ, strongly co-occurred, TCR associations were difficult to assign to individual alleles. A later genetic analysis reported fewer N-insertions in productive TCRs among donors in an Asian-associated ancestry cluster than the roughly 640-donor mean. This cohort had only TCR beta chains sequenced, and the lack of alpha or paired-chain data limited which features could be detected. Across donors, most TCR sequences were observed very rarely, whereas some public TCRs were present in many individuals. A cluster of highly shared sequence variants was judged likely to be a technical artifact of the sequencing pipeline. HLA typing was unavailable for some donors at each locus, so association tests used only the typed subset. A later genetic analysis associated a missense DCLRE1C variant with V-gene and J-gene trimming of TCR beta chains, and an independent cohort replicated the association. In vitro tests confirmed that a few of the cytomegalovirus-associated TCR beta chains recognize cytomegalovirus antigens. Some IMGT-functional V segments, including TRBV6-2 and TRBV6-3, could not be told apart with the 87-base-pair reads, so those segments were excluded. Sequencing depth was assumed to be roughly uniform across donors in the presence/absence analyses, though that assumption may not hold. Broadly in line with IMGT annotations, most TCR beta V segments showed up in productive rearrangements about 87% or about 30% of the time in an earlier analysis of 587 of the donors. A later analysis associated approximately 17,000 TCR beta sequences with specific HLA alleles at a false discovery rate of 0.05.

This sequence originates from a female donor in good health and CMV-seronegative. The receptor chain draws on TRBV7-2 and TRBJ2-3; 12 of the junction bases match TRBD2. Sequencing was carried out using PBMCs. The CDR3 protein: CASSPTVTSGRSTDTQYF. The nucleotide sequence is given as TGTGCCAGCAGCCCAACCGTGACTAGCGGGAGAAGTACAGATACGCAGTATTTT. Here the CDR3 is joined to the reference TRBV7-2 and TRBJ2-3 genes, and the full variable domain is: GAGVSQSPSNKVTEKGKDVELRCDPISGHTALYWYRQSLGQGLEFLIYFQGNSAPDKSGLPSDRFSAERTGGSVSTLTIQRTQQEDSAVYLCASSPTVTSGRSTDTQYFGPGTRLTVL.